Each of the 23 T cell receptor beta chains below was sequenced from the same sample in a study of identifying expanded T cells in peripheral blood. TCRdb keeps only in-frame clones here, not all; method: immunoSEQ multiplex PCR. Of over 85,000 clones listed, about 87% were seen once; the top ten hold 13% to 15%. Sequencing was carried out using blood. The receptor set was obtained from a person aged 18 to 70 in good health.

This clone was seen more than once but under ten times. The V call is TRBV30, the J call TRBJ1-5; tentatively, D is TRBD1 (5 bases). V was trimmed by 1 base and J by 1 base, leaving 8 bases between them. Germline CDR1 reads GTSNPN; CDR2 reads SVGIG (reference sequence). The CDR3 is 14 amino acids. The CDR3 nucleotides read TGTGCCTGGAGTGCAGGGAACAGCAATCAGCCCCAGCATTTT. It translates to CAWSAGNSNQPQHF.

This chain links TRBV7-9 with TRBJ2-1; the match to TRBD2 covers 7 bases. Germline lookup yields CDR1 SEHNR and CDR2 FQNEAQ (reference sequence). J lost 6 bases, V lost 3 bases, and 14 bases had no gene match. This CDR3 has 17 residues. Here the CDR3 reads CASSFSPGRGVVNEQFF. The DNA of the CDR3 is TGTGCCAGCAGCTTTTCCCCGGGACGGGGGGTGGTCAATGAGCAGTTCTTC.

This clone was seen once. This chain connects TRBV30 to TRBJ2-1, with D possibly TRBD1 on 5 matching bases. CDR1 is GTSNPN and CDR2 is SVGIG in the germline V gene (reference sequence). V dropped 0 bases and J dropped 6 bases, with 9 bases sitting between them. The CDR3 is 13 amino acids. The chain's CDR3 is CAWSVQVRNEQFF. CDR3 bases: TGTGCCTGGAGTGTACAGGTACGCAATGAGCAGTTCTTC.

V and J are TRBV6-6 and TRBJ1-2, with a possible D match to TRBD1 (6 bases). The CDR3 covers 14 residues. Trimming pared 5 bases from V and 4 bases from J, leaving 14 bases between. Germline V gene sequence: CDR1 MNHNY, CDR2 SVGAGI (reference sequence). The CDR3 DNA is TGTGCCAGCAGTAGGAGGGGGGATCTCTATGGCTACACCTTC. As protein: CASSRRGDLYGYTF.

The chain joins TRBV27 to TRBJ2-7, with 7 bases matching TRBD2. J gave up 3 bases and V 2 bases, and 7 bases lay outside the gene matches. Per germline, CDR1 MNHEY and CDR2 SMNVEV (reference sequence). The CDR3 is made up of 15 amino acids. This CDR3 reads CASSLAAGMGYEQYF. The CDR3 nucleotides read TGTGCCAGCAGTTTAGCAGCGGGGATGGGCTACGAGCAGTACTTC.

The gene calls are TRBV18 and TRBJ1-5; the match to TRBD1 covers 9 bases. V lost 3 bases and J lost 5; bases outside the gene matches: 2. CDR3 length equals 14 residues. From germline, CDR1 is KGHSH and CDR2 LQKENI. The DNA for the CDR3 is TGTGCCAGCTCACCGACAGGGGGTTATCAGCCCCAGCATTTT. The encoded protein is CASSPTGGYQPQHF. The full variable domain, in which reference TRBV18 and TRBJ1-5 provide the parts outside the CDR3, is NAGVMQNPRHLVRRRGQEARLRCSPMKGHSHVYWYRQLPEEGLKFMVYLQKENIIDESGMPKERFSAEFPKEGPSILRIQQVVRGDSAAYFCASSPTGGYQPQHFGDGTRLSIL.

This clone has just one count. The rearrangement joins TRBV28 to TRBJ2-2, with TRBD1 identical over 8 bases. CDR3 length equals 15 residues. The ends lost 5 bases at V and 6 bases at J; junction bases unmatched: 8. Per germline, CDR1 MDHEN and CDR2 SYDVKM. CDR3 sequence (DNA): TGTGCCAGCAGTGCCTCAGGGGGCCTCGCCGGGGAGCTGTTTTTT. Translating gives CASSASGGLAGELFF.

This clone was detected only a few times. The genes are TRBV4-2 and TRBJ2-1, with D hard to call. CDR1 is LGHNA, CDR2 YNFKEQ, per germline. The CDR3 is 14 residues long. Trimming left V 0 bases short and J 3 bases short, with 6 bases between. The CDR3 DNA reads TGTGCCAGCAGCCAAGATCGCCGCTACAATGAGCAGTTCTTC. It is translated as CASSQDRRYNEQFF.

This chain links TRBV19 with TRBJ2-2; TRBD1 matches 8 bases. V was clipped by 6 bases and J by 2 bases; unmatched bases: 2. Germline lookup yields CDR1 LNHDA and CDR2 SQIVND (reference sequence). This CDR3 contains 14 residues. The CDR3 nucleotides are TGTGCCAGTAGACAGGGGGTTAACACCGGGGAGCTGTTTTTT. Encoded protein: CASRQGVNTGELFF.

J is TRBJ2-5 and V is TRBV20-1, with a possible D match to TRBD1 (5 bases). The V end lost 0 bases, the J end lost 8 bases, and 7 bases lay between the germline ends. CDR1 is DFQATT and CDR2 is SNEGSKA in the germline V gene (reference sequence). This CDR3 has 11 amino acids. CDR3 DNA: TGCAGTGCTAGAGATGGGGCTACCCAGTACTTC. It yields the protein CSARDGATQYF.

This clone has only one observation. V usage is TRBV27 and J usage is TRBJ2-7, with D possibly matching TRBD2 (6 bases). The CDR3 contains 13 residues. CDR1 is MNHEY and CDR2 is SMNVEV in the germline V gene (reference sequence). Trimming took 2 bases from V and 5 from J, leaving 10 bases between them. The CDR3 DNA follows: TGTGCCAGCAGTTTAAGGAGGGGCGACGAGCAGTACTTC. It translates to CASSLRRGDEQYF.

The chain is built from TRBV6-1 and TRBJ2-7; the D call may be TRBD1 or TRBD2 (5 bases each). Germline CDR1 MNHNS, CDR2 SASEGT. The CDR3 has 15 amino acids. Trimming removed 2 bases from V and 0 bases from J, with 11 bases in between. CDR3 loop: CASSETRGPSYEQYF. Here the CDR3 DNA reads TGTGCCAGCAGTGAAACGAGGGGACCCTCCTACGAGCAGTACTTC.

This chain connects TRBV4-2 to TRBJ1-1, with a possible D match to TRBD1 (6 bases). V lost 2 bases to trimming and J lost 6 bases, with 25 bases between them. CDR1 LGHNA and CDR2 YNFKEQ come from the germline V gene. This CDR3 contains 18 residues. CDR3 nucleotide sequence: TGTGCCAGCAGCCAACTTGGGGGTATGGGGCAGGGGAAGGCTGAAGCTTTCTTT. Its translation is CASSQLGGMGQGKAEAFF.

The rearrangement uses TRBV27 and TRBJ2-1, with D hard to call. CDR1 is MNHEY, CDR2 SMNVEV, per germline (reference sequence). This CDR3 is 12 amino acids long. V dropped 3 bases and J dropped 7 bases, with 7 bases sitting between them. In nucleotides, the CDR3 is TGTGCCAGCAGTTTTGATGGAAATGAGCAGTTCTTC. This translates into CASSFDGNEQFF.

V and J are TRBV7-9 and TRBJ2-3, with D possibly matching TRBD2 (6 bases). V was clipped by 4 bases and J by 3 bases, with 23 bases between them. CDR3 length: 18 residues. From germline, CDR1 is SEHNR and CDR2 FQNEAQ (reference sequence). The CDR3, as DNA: TGTGCCAGCAGCTCCCCTGGGAGGACTACGACATCAACAGATACGCAGTATTTT. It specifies CASSSPGRTTTSTDTQYF. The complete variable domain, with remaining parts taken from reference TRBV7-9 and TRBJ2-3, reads DTGVSQNPRHKITKRGQNVTFRCDPISEHNRLYWYRQTLGQGPEFLTYFQNEAQLEKSRLLSDRFSAERPKGSFSTLEIQRTEQGDSAMYLCASSSPGRTTTSTDTQYFGPGTRLTVL.

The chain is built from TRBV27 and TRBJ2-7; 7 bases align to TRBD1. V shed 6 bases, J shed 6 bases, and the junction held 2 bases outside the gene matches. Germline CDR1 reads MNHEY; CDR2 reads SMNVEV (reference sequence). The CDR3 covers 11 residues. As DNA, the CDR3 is TGTGCCAGCAGGACAGGGTCCGAGCAGTACTTC. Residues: CASRTGSEQYF.

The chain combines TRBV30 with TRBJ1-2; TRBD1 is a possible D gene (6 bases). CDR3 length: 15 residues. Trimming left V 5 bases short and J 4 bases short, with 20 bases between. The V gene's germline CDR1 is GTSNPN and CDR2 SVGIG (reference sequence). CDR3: CAWCRYGGQVYGYTF. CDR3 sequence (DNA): TGTGCCTGGTGCCGGTATGGGGGGCAAGTCTATGGCTACACCTTC.

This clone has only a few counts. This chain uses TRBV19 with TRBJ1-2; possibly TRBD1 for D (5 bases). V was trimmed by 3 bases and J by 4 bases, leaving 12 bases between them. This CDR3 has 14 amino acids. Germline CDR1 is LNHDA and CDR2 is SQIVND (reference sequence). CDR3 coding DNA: TGTGCCAGTAGTATGCACAGGACTAGCTATGGCTACACCTTC. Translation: CASSMHRTSYGYTF. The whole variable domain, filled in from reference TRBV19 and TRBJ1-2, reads DGGITQSPKYLFRKEGQNVTLSCEQNLNHDAMYWYRQDPGQGLRLIYYSQIVNDFQKGDIAEGYSVSREKKESFPLTVTSAQKNPTAFYLCASSMHRTSYGYTFGSGTRLTVV.

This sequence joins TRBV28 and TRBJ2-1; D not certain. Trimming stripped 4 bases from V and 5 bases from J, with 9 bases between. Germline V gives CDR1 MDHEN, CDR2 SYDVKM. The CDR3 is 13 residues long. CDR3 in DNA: TGTGCCAGCAGTTCCCCTCCACACAATGAGCAGTTCTTC. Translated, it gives CASSSPPHNEQFF. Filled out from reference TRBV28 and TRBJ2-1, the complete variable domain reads DVKVTQSSRYLVKRTGEKVFLECVQDMDHENMFWYRQDPGLGLRLIYFSYDVKMKEKGDIPEGYSVSREKKERFSLILESASTNQTSMYLCASSSPPHNEQFFGPGTRLTVL.

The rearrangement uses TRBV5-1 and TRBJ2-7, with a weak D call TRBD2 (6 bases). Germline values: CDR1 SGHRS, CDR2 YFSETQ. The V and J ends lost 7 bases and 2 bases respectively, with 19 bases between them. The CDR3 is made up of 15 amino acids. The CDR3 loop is CASSDTSLSPYEQYF. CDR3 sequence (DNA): TGCGCCAGCTCGGACACTAGCCTCTCCCCCTACGAGCAGTACTTC.

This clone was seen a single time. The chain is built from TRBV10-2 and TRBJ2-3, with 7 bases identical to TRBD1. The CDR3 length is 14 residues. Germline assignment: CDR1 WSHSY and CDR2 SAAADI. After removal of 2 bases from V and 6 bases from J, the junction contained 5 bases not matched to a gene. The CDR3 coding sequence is TGCGCCAGCAGTGAGACCGACAGGGTCGATACGCAGTATTTT. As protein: CASSETDRVDTQYF.

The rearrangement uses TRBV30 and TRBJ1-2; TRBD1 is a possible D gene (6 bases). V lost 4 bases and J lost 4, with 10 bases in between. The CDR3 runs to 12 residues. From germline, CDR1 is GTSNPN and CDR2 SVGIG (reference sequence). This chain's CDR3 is CAWTGQSYGYTF. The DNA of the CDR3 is TGTGCCTGGACTGGACAGAGCTATGGCTACACCTTC.

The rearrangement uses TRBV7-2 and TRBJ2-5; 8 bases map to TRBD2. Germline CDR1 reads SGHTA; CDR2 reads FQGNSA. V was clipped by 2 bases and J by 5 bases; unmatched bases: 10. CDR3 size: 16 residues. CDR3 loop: CASSLTTAGGRETQYF. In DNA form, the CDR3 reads TGTGCCAGCAGCTTAACAACCGCGGGGGGCCGGGAGACCCAGTACTTC.